The 10 T cell receptor beta chains reported below all come from one sample, sequenced in a study of T cell responses to AZD1222 COVID-19 vaccine. The table came from immunoSEQ multiplex PCR; TCRdb's copy has only in-frame clones and leaves some out. The sample includes 150,000 or so clones. Sequenced input: peripheral blood. These receptor sequences come from an adult in good health.

CDR3 bases: TGTGCCACCAGCAGCTTAACAGAAGGGGGCTCTAACTATGGCTACACCTTC. Translated, it gives CATSSLTEGGSNYGYTF. The chain is built from TRBV15 and TRBJ1-2; TRBD1 aligns across 7 bases. This CDR3 has 17 amino acids. CDR1 and CDR2 (germline): LNHNV, YYDKDF (reference sequence). J was trimmed by 0 bases and V by 3 bases; bases with no gene match: 10. Full variable domain (remainder filled in from reference TRBV15 and TRBJ1-2): DAMVIQNPRYQVTQFGKPVTLSCSQTLNHNVMYWYQQKSSQAPKLLFHYYDKDFNNEADTPDNFQSRRPNTSFCFLDIRSPGLGDTAMYLCATSSLTEGGSNYGYTFGSGTRLTVV.

The chain couples TRBV19 to TRBJ1-5, with a tentative D call TRBD1 (6 bases). CDR3 length: 15 amino acids. V was shortened by 3 bases and J by 7 bases, with 16 bases between the two germline ends. The germline V gene has CDR1 LNHDA and CDR2 SQIVND (reference sequence). The CDR3 sequence: CASSMLIGGGQPQHF. The CDR3 bases are TGTGCCAGTAGTATGCTTATCGGGGGCGGACAGCCCCAGCATTTT.

The chain is built from TRBV4-1 and TRBJ2-1; D is tentatively TRBD1 or TRBD2 (6 bases each). CDR1 and CDR2 (germline): MGHRA, YSYEKL. The CDR3 extends over 17 amino acids. V gave up 3 bases and J gave up 2 bases, with 17 bases separating them. The CDR3 sequence: CASSQDIRGGPYNEQFF. The CDR3 bases are TGCGCCAGCAGCCAGGATATTAGAGGGGGGCCCTACAATGAGCAGTTCTTC.

The chain combines TRBV6-5 with TRBJ1-2; D possibly corresponds to TRBD1 (5 bases). Trimming cost V 0 bases and J 4 bases, with 9 bases left between them. CDR1 is MNHEY and CDR2 is SVGAGI in the germline V gene. The CDR3 covers 14 residues. The CDR3 DNA reads as TGTGCCAGCAGTTACTCGGCAGGGATCTATGGCTACACCTTC. This gives the protein CASSYSAGIYGYTF.

The chain carries TRBV6-4 and TRBJ2-3; a possible D gene is TRBD2 (6 bases). Germline loops: CDR1 MRHNA, CDR2 SNTAGT. The germline V and J ends were trimmed by 4 bases and 1 base, with 15 bases remaining between them. CDR3 length: 16 amino acids. The CDR3: CASSAPPAGRTDTQYF. The CDR3 coding sequence is TGTGCCAGCAGTGCCCCCCCCGCGGGGCGCACAGATACGCAGTATTTT.

The chain joins TRBV12-3 or TRBV12-4 to TRBJ1-2; D ambiguous. Trimming removed 5 bases at V and 8 bases at J, with 15 bases between. This CDR3 is 13 amino acids long. CDR3 in amino acids: CASSVREPDGYTF. The DNA of the CDR3 is TGTGCCAGCAGTGTCAGAGAACCCGACGGCTACACCTTC.

This chain connects TRBV5-5 to TRBJ2-2, with 9 positions matching TRBD1. The CDR3 extends over 17 amino acids. The V gene end was trimmed by 1 base and the J gene end by 5 bases; junction bases not matched to a gene: 9. In germline, CDR1 is SGHKS, CDR2 YYEKEE (reference sequence). The CDR3 DNA follows: TGTGCCAGCAGCTTGCCCTCCGGGACAGGGTGGACCGGGGAGCTGTTTTTT. This translates into CASSLPSGTGWTGELFF. Supplemented by reference TRBV5-5 and TRBJ2-2, the full variable domain reads DAGVTQSPTHLIKTRGQQVTLRCSPISGHKSVSWYQQVLGQGPQFIFQYYEKEERGRGNFPDRFSARQFPNYSSELNVNALLLGDSALYLCASSLPSGTGWTGELFFGEGSRLTVL.

The chain employs TRBV9 and TRBJ1-1; D perhaps matches TRBD1 (5 bases). V was clipped by 2 bases and J by 1 base, with 12 bases between them. CDR3 size: 15 residues. CDR1 and CDR2 from the germline V gene are SGDLS and YYNGEE. CDR3 coding DNA: TGTGCCAGCAGCGTTGACGGGACCTCGAACACTGAAGCTTTCTTT. This encodes CASSVDGTSNTEAFF.

The chain employs TRBV3-1 (or the pseudogene TRBV3-2) and TRBJ1-2; D ambiguous. The length of the CDR3 is 11 residues. Trimming left V 1 base short and J 7 bases short, with 4 bases between. CDR1 is LGHDT and CDR2 is YNNKEL in the germline V gene (reference sequence). CDR3 DNA sequence: TGTGCCAGCAGCCAAGGGGGTGGCTACACCTTC. Encoded protein: CASSQGGGYTF.

This chain connects TRBV7-8 to TRBJ2-5; 8 nucleotides agree with TRBD2. CDR1 is SGHVS, CDR2 FQNEAQ, per germline. V shed 5 bases and J 4 bases; nucleotides not matched to a gene: 6. CDR3 size: 14 residues. The CDR3 here is CASSPRGGLETQYF. The CDR3 coding sequence is TGTGCCAGCAGCCCTCGGGGGGGCCTAGAGACCCAGTACTTC.